This T cell receptor (beta chain) was recorded in a study of identical twins. Study-level points and caveats: Out-of-frame alpha sequences that twins shared showed excess low generation probability. With beta out-of-frame sequences, excess sharing by twins was weaker. Memory repertoires showed no such pattern, whereas abundant cord blood beta clonotypes carried fewer insertions. Models predicted less out-of-frame TCR alpha sharing in monozygotic twins than was found.

V was cut by 4 bases and J by 1 base, with 11 bases left in between. CDR3 length: 14 residues. Germline V gene data show CDR1 as LGHDT and CDR2 as YNNKEL (reference sequence). TCRdb reprocessed the 5' RACE reads with MiXCR, giving one entry per CDR3 protein. The profile shows around 200,000 distinct CDR3 sequences, about a tenth of them singletons. This clonotype has a handful of counts. Its antigen remains unidentified. V and J are TRBV3-1 and TRBJ2-7, with D uncertain. The receptor was isolated from a woman between 18 and 29 years old in good health. The source material was memory (CD45RO+) T cells sorted from blood. The CDR3 protein is CASSPPANSYEQYF. The CDR3 DNA reads as TGTGCCAGCAGCCCCCCGGCGAATTCCTACGAGCAGTACTTC.